Given below is one TCR beta chain in context. This clone's antigen is unknown. No much larger clone is present one base from it, and per-base qualities are unavailable. Clipping removes 0 bases from V and 4 bases from J, with 2 as the unmatched junction base count. The CDR3 spans 16 residues, from the cysteine through the phenylalanine. Of all the DNA, just the CDR3 is kept, 48 bases in frame from base 1. CDR1 and CDR2 are read off the germline V gene as SGHRS and YFSETQ. This specimen belongs to a study of shared clonotypes between healthy human individuals (TCRdb year 2020). Background on the whole study: A couple of women and a few men aged 18 to 49 years were included in the cohort. Per donor, three plates each were used for CD4 naive and CD4 memory, two for CD8 naive, and one for CD8 memory. Blood TCR repertoires of a handful of healthy adults were deeply sequenced to estimate repertoire size and the extent of clonotype sharing between individuals. To increase sequencing depth and limit assay-specific biases, TCR repertoire library preparation and sequencing were carried out by different laboratories using diverse techniques. Per donor, leukapheresis produced somewhere between about 0.9 and 10 billion PBMCs. The paper as a whole reports these results and caveats: Even with the large sequencing depth, rarefaction of the sorted-subset datasets indicated that sequencing was incomplete. Naive subsets generally had larger estimated clonotype richness than memory subsets. Clonotypes shared by all four sorted-subset donors showed higher generation probabilities than non-shared clonotypes. Sampling was restricted to blood, and TCR repertoires in tissues likely differ from the TCR repertoires found in blood. Because the study included a small number of donors, the genetic and exposure-history diversity represented was limited. Sharing across a handful of donors was observed for around 5% of naive CD4, 3.5% of naive CD8, over 2% of memory CD4, and about 0.38% of memory CD8 clonotypes. Pairwise subsampling led to the expectation that sequencing depth would affect the degree of clonotype sharing among donors.

TCR CDR3 regions were amplified from genomic DNA by multiplex PCR using the deep immunoSEQ assay. Extracted genomic DNA from each cell subset was spread evenly across all wells of several immunoSEQ 96-well plates, with each plate serving as a replicate. For sorted subsets, each replicate PCR was loaded with roughly 190 ng genomic DNA, equivalent to about 30,000 T cell genomes. Purified libraries were quantified with a Qubit 3.0 fluorometer, sized on a Bioanalyzer 2100, and re-quantified with the KAPA Library Quantification kit. A separate single-read 150-cycle Illumina NextSeq 550 flow cell was used to sequence each immunoSEQ 96-well plate. The study's processing was this. Because only junctional sequences without quality scores were contained in the immunoSEQ output, filtering matching that applied to full-length reads could not be performed. To assign V/J genes and CDR3, sequences were annotated against IMGT germline references using PyIR, a Python wrapper for IgBLAST v1.9. Any read was removed if the V/J assignment was weak (E-value above 1e-6), the CDR3 was missing, or the read contained stop codons, out-of-frame junctions, or ambiguous translated residues. V3J clonotypes were defined as sequences sharing an identical inferred V gene, J gene, and CDR3 amino acid sequence. The percentage overlap between two repertoires was calculated by dividing the number of shared unique clonotypes by the size of the smaller repertoire. Repertoire richness was assessed with RTK rarefaction, the Chao1 estimator, and Recon v2.1 estimates of unobserved clonotypes. Generation probabilities were computed with OLGA for all TCRbeta clonotypes obtained by the gDNA method from a handful of donors. TCRdb mirrors the immuneACCESS table, restricted to in-frame sequences. Some clones are absent from its copies; in checked studies, under half trace to an unresolved V gene, and the reason for the others is unknown. V, J and clone size were drawn from that table, and D and trimming were deduced from the DNA. For this sample the table gives about 690,000 clones, of which 90% were detected only once. The ten top clones hold around a third of the sample.

Donors were healthy HIV-negative adults with no recently reported acute infections or vaccinations. All donors were Caucasian adults living in Nashville, Tennessee, USA. CD8 memory samples combined magnetically selected CD45RO+ cells with CCR7-negative CD45RA+ effector memory (TemRA) cells. After blood collection by leukapheresis, PBMCs were isolated using Ficoll-Histopaque density gradient centrifugation and then cryopreserved in the vapor phase of liquid nitrogen. Purity and quantity of every magnetically sorted T cell population were checked by analytical flow cytometry. Genomic DNA was isolated from each sorted fraction and quantified by UV absorbance on a Nanodrop 2000c.

The sequence was obtained from a man between 18 and 35 years old in good health. Some clones in this sample may be carry-over from other donors' samples. The sequenced sample consisted of memory CD8+ T cells from PBMCs. The cell subset or site label, read with the paper, signifies: CD45RO+ cells pooled with CCR7-negative TemRA cells. The chain links TRBV5-1 with TRBJ2-1; 12 junctional bases match TRBD2. Read as DNA, the sequence is TGCGCCAGCAGCTTGGTAGGGACTAGCGGGTACAATGAGCAGTTCTTC. The resulting protein is CASSLVGTSGYNEQFF.